This T cell receptor (beta chain) was found in a study of Tregs in tolerant kidney transplant recipients. Study-wide results and limits: Biological reproducibility was not directly addressed in this study. The small number of patients limits these findings pending further validation. The most relevant donor-specific Treg TCRbeta repertoire apparently came from expansion with activated donor B cells.

Germline V CDR1 and CDR2: KGHSH, LQKENI. Losses at the gene ends were 2 bases for V and 6 bases for J; bases not matched to a gene: 8. This CDR3 spans 15 amino acids. Unstimulated Tregs (CD4+CD25+CD127-) and CD4+CD25- non-Tregs were sorted from PBMCs. Measured with immunoSEQ multiplex PCR; TCRdb has only the in-frame clones, and not every one. The repertoire has about 240,000 clones, around 81% of them found once; the top ten carry under 0.65%. With regard to this clone: Its specificity is unknown.

V is TRBV18 and J is TRBJ2-7; 9 bases are a match to TRBD1. The TCR was taken from a human donor in good health. Sample: CD4+ T cells from blood. The CDR3 DNA reads as TGTGCCAGCTCACCAGGGACAGGGCGTGTGGGCGAGCAGTACTTC. Its protein product is CASSPGTGRVGEQYF.